The 28 T cell receptor beta chains reported below all come from one sample, sequenced in a study of T cell repertoires in cytomegalovirus infection (dated by TCRdb to 2018 to 2020). The sequencer listed for this sample is Illumina HiSeq 1500. Starting from the raw public reads, TCRdb applied fastp trimming at Q25, assembled clones with MiXCR and retained in-frame beta chains. One record per CDR3 amino acid sequence lists the most common genes and DNA. In all, the sample holds 55,000 to 85,000 distinct CDR3 sequences, and over 3.5% of those were seen once. Around 22% of the sample lies in the top ten. The sample consisted of PBMCs. The source of these receptors is a human donor in good health (CMV status not recorded). Some clones in this sample may be carry-over from other donors' samples.

The chain is built from TRBV7-2 and TRBJ2-3; D unresolved. From germline, CDR1 is SGHTA and CDR2 FQGNSA. The length of the CDR3 is 12 residues. Trimming took off 5 bases at V and 2 bases at J, with 5 bases between the two ends. The CDR3 spells CASSTVTDTQYF. In DNA, the CDR3 is TGTGCCAGCAGCACGGTCACAGATACGCAGTATTTT.

This clonotype was seen repeatedly, ten times or more. V gene TRBV7-8 combines with J gene TRBJ2-3, with D tentatively TRBD2 (7 bases). CDR1 and CDR2 (germline): SGHVS, FQNEAQ. Trimming took off 5 bases at V and 4 bases at J, with 16 bases between the two ends. The CDR3 runs 15 residues. This chain's CDR3 is CASSPVGGGADTQYF. The CDR3 coding sequence is TGTGCCAGCAGCCCCGTAGGGGGGGGTGCAGATACGCAGTATTTT.

This clonotype has at least ten counts. The chain has TRBV19 and TRBJ2-1; D remains ambiguous. The length of the CDR3 is 14 residues. Per the germline V gene, CDR1 is LNHDA and CDR2 is SQIVND (reference sequence). V lost 2 bases, J lost 10 bases, and 15 bases lay in between. The CDR3 is CASSIRLGFGEQFF. CDR3 nucleotides: TGTGCCAGTAGTATACGATTGGGTTTCGGCGAGCAGTTCTTC.

This clonotype was counted many times. The J gene is TRBJ2-3, the V gene TRBV28; D possibly matches TRBD1 or TRBD2 (5 bases each). CDR1 is MDHEN and CDR2 is SYDVKM in the germline V gene. The V end was cut by 2 bases, the J end by 2 bases, with 14 bases between. The CDR3 contains 16 residues. CDR3 protein: CASSLPRDRYTDTQYF. The CDR3 nucleotides are TGTGCCAGCAGTTTACCCCGGGACCGATACACAGATACGCAGTATTTT.

This clonotype came up many times. This CDR3 reads CASSLWDGSYEQYF. Written as DNA, the CDR3 is TGTGCCAGCAGCCTATGGGACGGCTCCTACGAGCAGTACTTC. This sequence joins TRBV7-2 and TRBJ2-7, with D perhaps matching TRBD1 or TRBD2 (5 bases each). From germline, CDR1 is SGHTA and CDR2 FQGNSA. The CDR3 has 14 amino acids. V lost 5 bases and J 0 bases, leaving 11 bases between the germline ends.

This clonotype was recorded at least ten times. CDR3: CASSLLGGDTQYF. The CDR3 DNA follows: TGTGCCAGCAGCTTGCTGGGCGGGGATACGCAGTATTTT. The chain carries TRBV5-5 and TRBJ2-3, with D possibly matching TRBD2 (5 bases). CDR1 and CDR2 from the germline V gene are SGHKS and YYEKEE (reference sequence). Between the trimmed V and J ends, which lost 1 base and 6 bases, there was a span of 9 bases. The CDR3 totals 13 residues.

This clonotype was observed at least ten times. CDR3 in amino acids: CASSMTRGNTGELFF. In DNA form, the CDR3 reads TGTGCCAGCAGCATGACGCGGGGGAACACCGGGGAGCTGTTTTTT. The rearrangement joins TRBV12-3 or TRBV12-4 to TRBJ2-2; D might be TRBD2 (6 bases). V shed 6 bases and J shed 1 base, with 12 bases lying between them. The CDR3 totals 15 residues.

This clonotype was counted at least ten times. The chain carries TRBV7-2 and TRBJ2-3; D is perhaps TRBD2 (5 bases). Germline CDR1 is SGHTA and CDR2 is FQGNSA. V was shortened by 8 bases and J by 0 bases, with 21 bases between the two germline ends. This CDR3 spans 17 amino acids. The CDR3, as DNA: TGTGCCAGCGGGCGGCGGCGGAGGTCCTCTAGCACAGATACGCAGTATTTT. This gives the protein CASGRRRRSSSTDTQYF.

This chain uses TRBV7-6 with TRBJ2-3; 13 bases are a match to TRBD2. The CDR3 has 15 residues. After removal of 3 bases from V and 5 bases from J, the junction contained 2 bases not matched to a gene. Germline-derived CDR1 and CDR2 are SGHVS and FNYEAQ. The CDR3, as DNA: TGTGCCAGCAGCTTGGGGACTAGCGGGGAAGATACGCAGTATTTT. Encoded protein: CASSLGTSGEDTQYF. The full variable domain, completed using reference TRBV7-6 and TRBJ2-3, is GAGVSQSPRYKVTKRGQDVALRCDPISGHVSLYWYRQALGQGPEFLTYFNYEAQQDKSGLPNDRFSAERPEGSISTLTIQRTEQRDSAMYRCASSLGTSGEDTQYFGPGTRLTVL.

This clonotype was detected ten times or more. This chain links TRBV11-3 with TRBJ2-1; either TRBD1 or TRBD2 may supply D (6 bases each). Trimming removed 4 bases at V and 0 bases at J, with 13 bases between. Germline V gene data show CDR1 as SGHNT and CDR2 as YENEEA. The CDR3 runs 16 residues. The chain's CDR3 is CASSSRGGLSYNEQFF. The CDR3 DNA follows: TGTGCCAGCAGCTCCCGAGGGGGACTCTCCTACAATGAGCAGTTCTTC.

This clonotype was seen repeatedly, ten times or more. The rearrangement joins TRBV5-1 to TRBJ1-6; D is perhaps TRBD1 (6 bases). Germline V gene sequence: CDR1 SGHRS, CDR2 YFSETQ. The CDR3 is made up of 16 amino acids. V was cut by 4 bases and J by 5 bases, with 16 bases left in between. The CDR3 loop is CASSTLQQGHNSPLHF. Written as DNA, the CDR3 is TGCGCCAGCAGCACCCTCCAACAGGGCCATAATTCACCCCTCCACTTT.

This clonotype came up a few times. V is TRBV7-6 and J is TRBJ2-1; 8 nucleotides line up with TRBD2. After removal of 4 bases from V and 10 bases from J, the junction contained 6 bases not matched to a gene. Germline V gives CDR1 SGHVS, CDR2 FNYEAQ. The CDR3 runs to 13 residues. CDR3 nucleotides: TGTGCCAGCAGCTGGGGGGGCGGGGGGGAGCAGTTCTTC. It codes for CASSWGGGGEQFF.

Ten or more counts support this clonotype. This CDR3 is CASSSLGTDNQPQHF. The CDR3 DNA reads TGTGCCAGCAGTTCCTTAGGGACGGACAATCAGCCCCAGCATTTT. The gene calls are TRBV12-3 or TRBV12-4 and TRBJ1-5, with TRBD1 as a possible D gene (5 bases). Trimming took off 4 bases at V and 3 bases at J, with 13 bases between the two ends. The CDR3 loop spans 15 amino acids.

There are many counts of this clonotype. The V call is TRBV7-2, the J call TRBJ2-2; D not resolved. V lost 5 bases and J 6 bases, leaving 7 bases between the germline ends. CDR3 length: 12 residues. Germline CDR1 and CDR2: SGHTA and FQGNSA. In DNA form, the CDR3 reads TGTGCCAGCAGCCCCGATTCCGGGGAGCTGTTTTTT. Its protein product is CASSPDSGELFF.

DNA for the CDR3: TGTGCCAGCAGCCTCGGGACAGGGAATAATTCACCCCTCCACTTT. The encoded protein is CASSLGTGNNSPLHF. This chain joins TRBV7-2 and TRBJ1-6; 9 bases agree with TRBD1. CDR1 and CDR2 (germline): SGHTA, FQGNSA. V gave up 5 bases and J gave up 5 bases; unmatched junction bases: 4. This CDR3 spans 15 amino acids.

The sample holds many counts of this clonotype. This chain joins TRBV5-4 and TRBJ1-2, with D tentatively TRBD1 (6 bases). This CDR3 is 13 amino acids long. Trimming cost V 4 bases and J 8 bases, with 15 bases left between them. Per germline, CDR1 SGHNT and CDR2 YYREEE (reference sequence). The CDR3 bases are TGTGCCAGCAGCGCTTTCCAGGGGAACGGCTACACCTTC. Protein: CASSAFQGNGYTF.

Ten or more counts support this clonotype. The V gene is TRBV7-9, the J gene TRBJ1-1, with TRBD1 matching 11 bases. Germline loops: CDR1 SEHNR, CDR2 FQNEAQ (reference sequence). The V and J ends lost 2 bases and 5 bases, in that order; junction bases with no gene match: 10. The CDR3 is made up of 17 amino acids. Here the CDR3 reads CASSLTRTGGYKTEAFF. The CDR3 DNA follows: TGTGCCAGCAGCTTAACTCGGACAGGGGGCTATAAGACTGAAGCTTTCTTT.

This clonotype was seen many times. This rearrangement joins TRBV7-8 to TRBJ2-5, with D hard to call. The V gene lost 1 base and the J gene lost 5 bases, with 14 bases spanning the gap. This CDR3 spans 15 amino acids. CDR1 SGHVS and CDR2 FQNEAQ come from the germline V gene. This chain's CDR3 is CASSLGVGRAETQYF. DNA for the CDR3: TGTGCCAGCAGCTTAGGGGTTGGTCGGGCGGAGACCCAGTACTTC.

This clonotype was counted many times. V gene TRBV7-2 combines with J gene TRBJ2-7, with a possible D match to TRBD2 (5 bases). CDR1 is SGHTA, CDR2 FQGNSA, per germline. Trimming took off 0 bases at V and 2 bases at J, with 5 bases between the two ends. This CDR3 contains 13 residues. Here the CDR3 DNA reads TGTGCCAGCAGCTTAGCGAGGGCCTACGAGCAGTACTTC. Amino acids: CASSLARAYEQYF.

This clonotype came up many times. The chain carries TRBV6-5 and TRBJ2-7; D ambiguous. V was pared by 2 bases and J by 6 bases, with 11 bases between. CDR1 and CDR2 from the germline V gene are MNHEY and SVGAGI. The CDR3 totals 13 residues. The CDR3 protein is CASSYTEHLEQYF. The CDR3 nucleotides read TGTGCCAGCAGTTACACGGAACATCTCGAGCAGTACTTC.

This clonotype was recorded many times. This chain uses TRBV28 with TRBJ2-3; 7 nucleotides agree with TRBD2. Looked up from germline, CDR1 is MDHEN and CDR2 is SYDVKM. With V trimmed by 6 bases and J by 5 bases, 8 bases remained unmatched. This CDR3 has 14 amino acids. The CDR3 here is CASRVRGVGDTQYF. In nucleotides, the CDR3 is TGTGCCAGCAGGGTACGGGGGGTTGGAGATACGCAGTATTTT.

This clonotype was seen at least ten times. Written as DNA, the CDR3 is TGTGCCAGCAGGAACTCAGATACGCAGTATTTT. The encoded protein is CASRNSDTQYF. This chain joins TRBV6-2 or TRBV6-3 and TRBJ2-3; D is unresolved. The V end was cut by 6 bases, the J end by 4 bases, with 5 bases between. CDR3 size: 11 residues. The germline CDR1 and CDR2 sequences are MNHEY and SVGEGT.

This clonotype was picked up many times. The chain carries TRBV7-2 and TRBJ1-4; a possible D gene is TRBD1 (5 bases). Germline lookup yields CDR1 SGHTA and CDR2 FQGNSA. The CDR3 is 16 residues long. Trimming took off 0 bases at V and 8 bases at J, with 16 bases between the two ends. Here the CDR3 DNA reads TGTGCCAGCAGCTTAGCGGACACCCAAAGAGGGGAAAAACTGTTTTTT. Its translation: CASSLADTQRGEKLFF.

At least ten counts were recorded for this clonotype. The chain carries TRBV7-2 and TRBJ1-2; unclear D gene. The V and J ends lost 1 base and 0 bases respectively, with 6 bases between them. The CDR3 length is 14 residues. CDR1 SGHTA and CDR2 FQGNSA come from the germline V gene. The CDR3 coding sequence is TGTGCCAGCAGCTTAGAATTTGCTAACTATGGCTACACCTTC. This sequence encodes CASSLEFANYGYTF.

This clonotype was seen many times. The rearrangement joins TRBV7-2 to TRBJ1-2; 12 nucleotides align to TRBD1. This CDR3 contains 17 residues. V was pared by 1 base and J by 4 bases, with 7 bases of the junction left unmatched. Germline CDR1 SGHTA, CDR2 FQGNSA. The chain's CDR3 is CASSLDTGTGGVYGYTF. DNA of the CDR3: TGTGCCAGCAGCTTAGACACCGGGACAGGGGGCGTCTATGGCTACACCTTC.

The J gene is TRBJ1-6, the V gene TRBV7-2; D gene unclear. Germline V gene lookup returns CDR1 SGHTA and CDR2 FQGNSA. V was clipped by 2 bases and J by 6 bases, with 8 bases between them. CDR3 length: 14 residues. CDR3 region: CASSLIPPNSPLHF. The CDR3 nucleotides read TGTGCCAGCAGCTTAATTCCGCCTAATTCACCCCTCCACTTT.

This clonotype was counted many times. The V and J genes are TRBV28 and TRBJ1-2; the D gene is possibly TRBD1 (6 bases). The germline gives CDR1 MDHEN, CDR2 SYDVKM. The CDR3 is made up of 14 amino acids. Trimming removed 4 bases at V and 7 bases at J, with 16 bases between. The DNA of the CDR3 is TGTGCCAGCAGTTCAGGGGCCAGAAAGGGTGGCTACACCTTC. This translates into CASSSGARKGGYTF.

This clonotype was seen repeatedly, ten times or more. The chain has TRBV7-2 and TRBJ1-1; TRBD1 might be the D (5 bases). The CDR3 is 14 amino acids. V shed 4 bases and J shed 1 base, with 10 bases lying between them. The germline V gene has CDR1 SGHTA and CDR2 FQGNSA. CDR3 DNA sequence: TGTGCCAGCAGCTGGGGACGGACGAACACTGAAGCTTTCTTT. This encodes CASSWGRTNTEAFF.